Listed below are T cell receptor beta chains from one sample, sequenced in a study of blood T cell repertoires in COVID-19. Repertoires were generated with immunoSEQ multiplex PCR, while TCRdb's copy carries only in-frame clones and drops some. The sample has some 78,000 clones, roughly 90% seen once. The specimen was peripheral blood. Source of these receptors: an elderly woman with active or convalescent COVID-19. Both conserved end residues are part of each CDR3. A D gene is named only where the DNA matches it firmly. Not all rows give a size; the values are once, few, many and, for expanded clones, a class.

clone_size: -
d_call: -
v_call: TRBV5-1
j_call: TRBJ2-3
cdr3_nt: TGCGCCAGCAGCTTGTTTGTGGGCGGCACAGATACGCAGTATTTT
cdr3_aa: CASSLFVGGTDTQYF

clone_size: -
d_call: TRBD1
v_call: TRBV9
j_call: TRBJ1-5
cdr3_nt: TGTGCCAGCAGCCCGGGACAGGGGGCGCTTGGGGTACAGCCCCAGCATTTT
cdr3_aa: CASSPGQGALGVQPQHF

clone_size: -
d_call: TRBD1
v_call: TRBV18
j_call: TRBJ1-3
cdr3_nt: TGTGCCAGCTCACCACCCGGGACAGGGGGCTTTGGAAACACCATATATTTT
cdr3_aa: CASSPPGTGGFGNTIYF

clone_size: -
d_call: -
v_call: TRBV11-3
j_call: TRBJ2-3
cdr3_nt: TGTGCTTCATCCACGGAGGGAAGTCTGGAGAATACGCAGTATTTT
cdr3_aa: CASSTEGSLENTQYF

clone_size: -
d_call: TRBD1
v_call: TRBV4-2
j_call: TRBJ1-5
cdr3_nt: TGTGCCAGCAGCGGGACAGGGGGCCAGCCCCAGCATTTT
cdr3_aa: CASSGTGGQPQHF

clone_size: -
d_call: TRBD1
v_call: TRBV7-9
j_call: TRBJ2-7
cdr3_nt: TGTGCCAGCAGGAAGGACAGGTCGTCCTACGAGCAGTACTTC
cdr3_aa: CASRKDRSSYEQYF

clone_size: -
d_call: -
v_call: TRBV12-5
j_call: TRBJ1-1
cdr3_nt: TGTGCTAGTGGTTTGAAAGTAGGAGGGACTGAAGCTTTCTTT
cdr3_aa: CASGLKVGGTEAFF

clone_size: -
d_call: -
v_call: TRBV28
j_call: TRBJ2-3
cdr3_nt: TGTGCCAGCAGTTTGGTCTTAGGGCGGGAAAATACAGATACGCAGTATTTT
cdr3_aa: CASSLVLGRENTDTQYF

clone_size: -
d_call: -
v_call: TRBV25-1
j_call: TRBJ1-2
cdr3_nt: TGTGCCAGCAGTGACTCCACAATTGGTGGCTACACCTTC
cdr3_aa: CASSDSTIGGYTF

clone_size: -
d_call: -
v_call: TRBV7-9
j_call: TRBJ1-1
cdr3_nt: TGTGCCAGCAGCTTAGGTCCAGGATACACTGAAGCTTTCTTT
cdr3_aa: CASSLGPGYTEAFF

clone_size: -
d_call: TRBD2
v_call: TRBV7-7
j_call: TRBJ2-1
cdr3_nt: TGTGCCAGCAGCCCCGGGACTAGCGGGAGGGCCGGGTCCCAGTTCTTC
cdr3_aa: CASSPGTSGRAGSQFF

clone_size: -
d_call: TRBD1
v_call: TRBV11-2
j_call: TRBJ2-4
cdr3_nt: TGTGCCAGCAGCTTAGGGACAGGGGGCCGGTGGAAAAACATTCAGTACTTC
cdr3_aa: CASSLGTGGRWKNIQYF

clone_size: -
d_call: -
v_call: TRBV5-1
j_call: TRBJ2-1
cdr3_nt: TGCGCCAGCAGCTTGGCCCAACAGGGCTACAATGAGCAGTTCTTC
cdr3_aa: CASSLAQQGYNEQFF

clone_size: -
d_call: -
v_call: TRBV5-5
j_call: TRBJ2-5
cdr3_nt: TGTGCCAGCAGCTTCTCGGAGTTGGAGACCCAGTACTTC
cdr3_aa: CASSFSELETQYF

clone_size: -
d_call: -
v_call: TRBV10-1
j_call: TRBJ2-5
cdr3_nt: TGCGCCAGCAGTGATTCGGGGTTCCAAGAGACCCAGTACTTC
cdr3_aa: CASSDSGFQETQYF

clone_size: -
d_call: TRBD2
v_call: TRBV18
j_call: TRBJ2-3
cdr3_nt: TGTGCCAGCTCTATGACTAGCGGAGCAGATACGCAGTATTTT
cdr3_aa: CASSMTSGADTQYF

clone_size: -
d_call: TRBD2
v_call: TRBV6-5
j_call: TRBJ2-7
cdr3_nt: TGTGCCAGCAGGCTAGCGGCCAACTCCTACGAGCAGTACTTC
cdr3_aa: CASRLAANSYEQYF

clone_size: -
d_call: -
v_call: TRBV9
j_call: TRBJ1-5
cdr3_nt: TGTGCCAGCAGCGGGCCGAATAGCAATCAGCCCCAGCATTTT
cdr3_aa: CASSGPNSNQPQHF

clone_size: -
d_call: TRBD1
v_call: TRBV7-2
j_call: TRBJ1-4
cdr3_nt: TGTGCCAGCAGCCCATCCCTAGACAGGGTACCTGAAAAACTGTTTTTT
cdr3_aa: CASSPSLDRVPEKLFF

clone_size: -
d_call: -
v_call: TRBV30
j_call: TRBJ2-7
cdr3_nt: TGTGCCTGGAGTGTAGGGCCTAGCGCTTCCTACGAGCAGTACTTC
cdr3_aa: CAWSVGPSASYEQYF

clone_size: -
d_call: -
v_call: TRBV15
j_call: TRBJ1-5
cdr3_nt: TGTGCCACTAATAGGGGGTCGGGTCAGCCCCAGCATTTT
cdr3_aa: CATNRGSGQPQHF

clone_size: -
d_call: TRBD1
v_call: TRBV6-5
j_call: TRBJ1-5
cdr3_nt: TGTGCCAGGACATCCAGGACAGGGAGGAATCAGCCCCAGCATTTT
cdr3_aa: CARTSRTGRNQPQHF

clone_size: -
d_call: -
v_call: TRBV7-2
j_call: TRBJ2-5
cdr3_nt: TGTGCCAGCAGCAATACAGGGCAAGAGACCCAGTACTTC
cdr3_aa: CASSNTGQETQYF

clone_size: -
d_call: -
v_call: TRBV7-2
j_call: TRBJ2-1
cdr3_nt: TGTGCCAGCAGCTTATCTGGCACGCAGTTCTTC
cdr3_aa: CASSLSGTQFF

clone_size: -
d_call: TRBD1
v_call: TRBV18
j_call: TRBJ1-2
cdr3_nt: TGTGCCAGCTCACCACCGGGCCAGGGGGATGGCTACACCTTC
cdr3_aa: CASSPPGQGDGYTF

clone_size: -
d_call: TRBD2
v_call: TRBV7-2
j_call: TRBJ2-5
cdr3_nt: TGTGCCAGCAGCTACAATCACGGGGGGCAAGAGACCCAGTACTTC
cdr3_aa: CASSYNHGGQETQYF

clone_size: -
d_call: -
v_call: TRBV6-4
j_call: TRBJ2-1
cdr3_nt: TGTGCCAGCAGTCTACAGGGGGGGAACTACAATGAGCAGTTCTTC
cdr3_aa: CASSLQGGNYNEQFF

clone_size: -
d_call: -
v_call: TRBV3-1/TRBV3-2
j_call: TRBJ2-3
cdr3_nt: TGTGCCAGCAGCCAAGATGCGGGATCGACAGATACGCAGTATTTT
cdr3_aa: CASSQDAGSTDTQYF

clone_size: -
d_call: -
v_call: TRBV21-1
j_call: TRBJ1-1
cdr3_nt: TGTGCCAGCAGGCCGGCGGGGAGGGAAGCTTTCTTT
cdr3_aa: CASRPAGREAFF

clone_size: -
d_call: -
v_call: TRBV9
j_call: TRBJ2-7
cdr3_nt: TGTGCCAGCAGAATCGGACACGTTCCGCGCGAGCAGTACTTC
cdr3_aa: CASRIGHVPREQYF

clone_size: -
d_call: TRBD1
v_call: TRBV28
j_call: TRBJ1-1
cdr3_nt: TGTGCCAGCAGTTTAGAGGGGGCGCCGGTTAGCACTGAAGCTTTCTTT
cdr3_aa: CASSLEGAPVSTEAFF

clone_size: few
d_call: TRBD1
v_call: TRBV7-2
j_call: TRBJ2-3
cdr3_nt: TGTGCCAGCAGCTCCGGGACAGGGGGCGTAGATACGCAGTATTTT
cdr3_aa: CASSSGTGGVDTQYF

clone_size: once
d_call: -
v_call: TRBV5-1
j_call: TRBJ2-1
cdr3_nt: TGCGCCAGCAGCTTGGCAGCGGGCTCCTACAATGAGCAGTTCTTC
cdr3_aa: CASSLAAGSYNEQFF

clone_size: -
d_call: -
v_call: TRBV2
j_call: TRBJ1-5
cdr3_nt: TGTGCCAGCAGTGAAGTATTCGGGGGACTACGGGGCAATCAGCCCCAGCATTTT
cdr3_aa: CASSEVFGGLRGNQPQHF

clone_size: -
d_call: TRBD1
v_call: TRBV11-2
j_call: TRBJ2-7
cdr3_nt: TGTGCCAGCAGTTCCGGACAGGGTTTCTACGAGCAGTACTTC
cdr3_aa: CASSSGQGFYEQYF

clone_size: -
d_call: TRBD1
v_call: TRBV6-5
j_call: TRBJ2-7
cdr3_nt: TGTGCCAGCAGACCGGGACAGGGGCTCTACGAGCAGTACTTC
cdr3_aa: CASRPGQGLYEQYF

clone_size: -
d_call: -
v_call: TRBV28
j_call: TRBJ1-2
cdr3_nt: TGTGCCAGCAGGGCGGACTTTAACTATGGCTACACCTTC
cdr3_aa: CASRADFNYGYTF

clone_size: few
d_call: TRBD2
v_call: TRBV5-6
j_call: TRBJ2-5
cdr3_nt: TGTGCCAGCAGCTCCTCCGAACCATTAGCGGGTGAGACCCAGTACTTC
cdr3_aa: CASSSSEPLAGETQYF

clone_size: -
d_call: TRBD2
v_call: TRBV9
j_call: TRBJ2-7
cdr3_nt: TGTGCCAGCAGCGGCTCCCTAGCGGGAGGGGGGGAGCAGTACTTC
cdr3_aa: CASSGSLAGGGEQYF

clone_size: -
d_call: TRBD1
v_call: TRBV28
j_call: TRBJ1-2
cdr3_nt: TGTGCCAGCAGTTTCGCCGGGACAGAACTTAGCTACACCTTC
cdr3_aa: CASSFAGTELSYTF

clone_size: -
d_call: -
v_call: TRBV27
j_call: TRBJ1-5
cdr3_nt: TGTGCCAGCAGTGCTGGGGGGAACAGCAATCAGCCCCAGCATTTT
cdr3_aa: CASSAGGNSNQPQHF

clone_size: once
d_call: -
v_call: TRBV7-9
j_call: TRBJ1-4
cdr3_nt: TGTGCCAGCAGCTTGGGCAGTTCGGATGAAAAACTGTTTTTT
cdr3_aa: CASSLGSSDEKLFF

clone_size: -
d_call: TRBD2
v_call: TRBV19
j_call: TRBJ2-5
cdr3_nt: TGTGCCAGTAGCCTAGCGGTTCAAGAGACCCAGTACTTC
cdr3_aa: CASSLAVQETQYF

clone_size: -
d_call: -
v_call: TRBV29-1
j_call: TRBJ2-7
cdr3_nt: TGCAGCGCCCACCGGGGTCCCTACGAGCAGTACTTC
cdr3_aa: CSAHRGPYEQYF

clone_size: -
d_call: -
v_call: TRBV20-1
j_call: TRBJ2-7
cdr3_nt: TGCAGTGCTAGTCGCAGCGTGTCCTACGAGCAGTACTTC
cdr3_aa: CSASRSVSYEQYF

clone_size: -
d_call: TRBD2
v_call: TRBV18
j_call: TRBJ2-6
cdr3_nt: TGTGCCAGCTCACCGACAGGGACTAGCGGGAGTAAGGTGGAAAGCGTCCTGACTTTC
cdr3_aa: CASSPTGTSGSKVESVLTF

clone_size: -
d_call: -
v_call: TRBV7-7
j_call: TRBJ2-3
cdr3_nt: TGTGCTAGCAGCTTATGGCAGGGCGATACGCAGTATTTT
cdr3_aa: CASSLWQGDTQYF

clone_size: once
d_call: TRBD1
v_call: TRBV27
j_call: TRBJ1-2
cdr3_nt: TGTGCCAGCAGTTTAGGGACAGGGAATGGCTACACCTTC
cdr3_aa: CASSLGTGNGYTF

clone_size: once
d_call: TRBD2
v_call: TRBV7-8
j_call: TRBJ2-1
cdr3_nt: TGTGCCAGCAGCATACAACTAGCGGGAGGGCCTAATGAGCAGTTCTTC
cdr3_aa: CASSIQLAGGPNEQFF

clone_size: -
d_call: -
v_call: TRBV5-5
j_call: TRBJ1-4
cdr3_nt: TGTGCCAGCAGCTCCCCGGGTACGAGAAATGAAAAACTGTTTTTT
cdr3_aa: CASSSPGTRNEKLFF

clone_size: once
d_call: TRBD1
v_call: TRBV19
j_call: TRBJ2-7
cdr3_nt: TGTGCCAGTAACGGGACAGTAGGACAAAATGGCGAGCAGTACTTC
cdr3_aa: CASNGTVGQNGEQYF

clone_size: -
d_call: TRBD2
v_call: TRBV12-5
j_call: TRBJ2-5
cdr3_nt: TGTGCTAGTGGTGGGGGGGGACTACAAGAGACCCAGTACTTC
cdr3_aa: CASGGGGLQETQYF

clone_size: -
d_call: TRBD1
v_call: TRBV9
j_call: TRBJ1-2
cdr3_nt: TGTGCCAGCATGGACAGGAACTATGGCTACACCTTC
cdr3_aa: CASMDRNYGYTF